Shown below are 25 T cell receptor beta chains from a single sample sequenced in a study of blood T cells in healthy people across ages. Using a J-beta primer mix together with a sample-barcoded 5' primer, a second PCR was run for 7 to 11 cycles. TCRdb re-derived calls from the 5' RACE reads in MiXCR, one entry per CDR3 protein. The sample gives approximately 580,000 distinct CDR3 sequences, around 24% of which show up once; 8.7% is in the top ten. Separately, the same data were catalogued under a study of T cells of mothers and their children.

Source material: blood. Receptor source: a boy aged 5 to 17 in good health.

The CDR3 nucleotides are TGTGCCAGCGCCATGGAGGGTTGGGAGCAGTACTTC. This gives the protein CASAMEGWEQYF. The chain combines TRBV6-1 with TRBJ2-7, with D possibly matching TRBD2 (6 bases). Deletions cut 8 bases from V and 7 bases from J, with 15 bases between. Germline loops: CDR1 MNHNS, CDR2 SASEGT. There are 12 residues in the CDR3.

This clonotype was observed a handful of times. The chain has TRBV27 and TRBJ2-7, with D maybe TRBD2 (5 bases). The CDR3 sequence is 14 residues long. Germline-derived CDR1 and CDR2 are MNHEY and SMNVEV (reference sequence). V was clipped by 8 bases and J by 0 bases, with 14 bases between them. CDR3 sequence reads: CASAVAGSSYEQYF. CDR3 in DNA: TGTGCCAGCGCGGTGGCTGGGAGCTCCTACGAGCAGTACTTC.

In this sample, this clonotype turned up a few times. The J gene is TRBJ2-7, the V gene TRBV28; D perhaps matches TRBD2 (5 bases). The germline gives CDR1 MDHEN, CDR2 SYDVKM. This CDR3 contains 14 residues. Trimming stripped 1 base from V and 7 bases from J, with 14 bases between. The DNA of the CDR3 is TGTGCCAGCAGTTTATACGCTTCTACGGGAGAGCAGTACTTC. It translates to CASSLYASTGEQYF.

This clonotype has more than one count but fewer than ten. CDR3 sequence: CASSARRGGGQPQHF. The CDR3, as DNA: TGTGCCAGCAGTGCACGGAGGGGGGGAGGTCAGCCCCAGCATTTT. This chain uses TRBV6-1 with TRBJ1-5, with D possibly matching TRBD1 (6 bases). The CDR3 length is 15 residues. Deletions cut 4 bases from V and 6 bases from J, with 16 bases between. Per the germline V gene, CDR1 is MNHNS and CDR2 is SASEGT.

This clonotype was detected once. The chain employs TRBV6-1 and TRBJ1-1; no clear D. Germline V lookup: CDR1 MNHNS, CDR2 SASEGT. CDR3 length equals 12 residues. The ends were cut back, 4 bases at V and 2 bases at J, with 5 bases in the middle. For the CDR3, the DNA is TGTGCCAGCAGTGTAACAAACACTGAAGCTTTCTTT. This translates into CASSVTNTEAFF.

The chain uses TRBV27 and TRBJ2-1, with no clear D. The CDR3 has 12 amino acids. Germline V gives CDR1 MNHEY, CDR2 SMNVEV (reference sequence). V was cut by 3 bases and J by 9 bases, with 9 bases left in between. CDR3 sequence reads: CASSLLGVEQFF. In DNA form, the CDR3 reads TGTGCCAGCAGTTTGCTGGGTGTTGAGCAGTTCTTC.

This clonotype was detected only a few times. The J gene is TRBJ2-7, the V gene TRBV15; no reliable D call. V was trimmed by 5 bases and J by 2 bases, leaving 13 bases between them. The CDR3 extends over 14 amino acids. Germline CDR1 LNHNV, CDR2 YYDKDF (reference sequence). The CDR3 DNA reads as TGTGCCACCAGCCCCGGCCCCGGTACCTACGAGCAGTACTTC. Its protein is CATSPGPGTYEQYF.

The chain recombines TRBV5-1 with TRBJ2-5, with 9 bases identical to TRBD2. Trimming cost V 6 bases and J 4 bases; bases outside gene matches: 7. Germline V CDR1 and CDR2: SGHRS, YFSETQ. The length of the CDR3 is 14 residues. As DNA, the CDR3 is TGCGCCAGCAAAGGCGGGGGGGCCCCAGAGACCCAGTACTTC. Translated: CASKGGGAPETQYF.

This clonotype was found a few times. This sequence joins TRBV7-8 and TRBJ2-1; possibly TRBD1 for D (7 bases). The tail of the sequence fits TRBJ2-5 better, so the J call may be wrong. CDR1 is SGHVS and CDR2 is FQNEAQ in the germline V gene. This CDR3 spans 15 amino acids. The CDR3, as DNA: TGTGCCAGCAGCCGAGCCCAGGGGGGCCAAGAGACCCAGTACTTC. Protein: CASSRAQGGQETQYF.

This clonotype was counted only a few times. Here the CDR3 reads CASSQDVGSNQPQHF. The CDR3 DNA reads as TGCGCCAGCAGCCAAGATGTAGGGAGCAATCAGCCCCAGCATTTT. V and J are TRBV4-3 and TRBJ1-5, with D hard to call. The V gene's germline CDR1 is LGHNA and CDR2 YSLEER. The CDR3 has 15 residues. Trimming left V 0 bases short and J 1 base short, with 7 bases between.

This clonotype occurred a few times. This chain joins TRBV25-1 and TRBJ1-2, with TRBD1 matching over 8 bases. The germline CDR1 and CDR2 sequences are MGHDK and SYGVNS. This CDR3 is 13 amino acids long. Unmatched junction bases numbered 4, after V lost 7 bases and J lost 3 bases. Here the CDR3 reads CASTQTGDYGYTF. The CDR3 nucleotides are TGTGCCAGCACCCAGACAGGGGACTATGGCTACACCTTC.

The chain uses TRBV3-1 and TRBJ2-5; D might be TRBD1 (6 bases). The assigned J gene may be wrong: the sequence end matches TRBJ2-7 better. The germline gives CDR1 LGHDT, CDR2 YNNKEL (reference sequence). The CDR3 length is 13 residues. CDR3 bases: TGTGCCAGCAGAAAGGGGGATTCCTACGAGCAGTACTTC. Translated, it gives CASRKGDSYEQYF.

This clonotype was seen a few times. V usage is TRBV28 and J usage is TRBJ2-7; tentatively, D is TRBD1 (5 bases). Between the trimmed V and J ends, which lost 5 bases and 2 bases, there was a span of 13 bases. Germline assignment: CDR1 MDHEN and CDR2 SYDVKM. The CDR3 length is 14 residues. CDR3 protein: CASSPRVRAYEQYF. The DNA for the CDR3 is TGTGCCAGCAGTCCCCGTGTCAGGGCCTACGAGCAGTACTTC.

This clonotype was counted only a few times. V gene TRBV29-1 combines with J gene TRBJ2-7; TRBD2 aligns across 7 bases. CDR3 size: 13 residues. Germline V CDR1 and CDR2: SQVTM, ANQGSEA. Trimming took 7 bases from V and 7 from J; bases not matched to a gene: 13. DNA for the CDR3: TGCAGCGGGGGGTACGCTAGCGGAGGTGAGCAGTACTTC. It codes for CSGGYASGGEQYF.

V is TRBV5-4 and J is TRBJ2-4; TRBD1 agrees at 7 bases. CDR1 and CDR2 from the germline V gene are SGHNT and YYREEE (reference sequence). The CDR3 is 16 amino acids. Losses at the gene ends were 3 bases for V and 1 base for J; bases not matched to a gene: 7. The CDR3 sequence: CASSSGQALAKNIQYF. CDR3 sequence (DNA): TGTGCCAGCAGCTCAGGACAGGCCCTTGCCAAAAACATTCAGTACTTC.

The chain is built from TRBV28 and TRBJ1-2; perhaps TRBD1 as D (6 bases). Trimming left V 3 bases short and J 6 bases short, with 14 bases between. CDR3 length: 14 residues. In germline, CDR1 is MDHEN, CDR2 SYDVKM. The CDR3 DNA follows: TGTGCCAGCAGTTTCCAGGGGAGACGAAATGGCTACACCTTC. Translation gives CASSFQGRRNGYTF.

This clonotype was observed a few times. The V and J genes are TRBV27 and TRBJ1-4, with D tentatively TRBD1 (6 bases). V was clipped by 6 bases and J by 5 bases, with 13 bases between them. CDR1 and CDR2 from the germline V gene are MNHEY and SMNVEV (reference sequence). The CDR3 has 14 residues. The CDR3 DNA follows: TGTGCCAGCAGGTCTACAGGGATCAATGAAAAACTGTTTTTT. This gives the protein CASRSTGINEKLFF.

The chain has TRBV7-9 and TRBJ2-3; D is unresolved. Germline values: CDR1 SEHNR, CDR2 FQNEAQ (reference sequence). The CDR3 is 13 residues long. With 7 bases removed from V and 1 base from J, the gap between germline ends came to 9 bases. CDR3: CASTEWGTDTQYF. The CDR3 nucleotides are TGTGCCAGCACGGAGTGGGGCACAGATACGCAGTATTTT.

This chain uses TRBV7-2 with TRBJ2-5, with 7 positions matching TRBD1. The J call is in doubt because the DNA end fits TRBJ2-7 better. Looked up from germline, CDR1 is SGHTA and CDR2 is FQGNSA. This CDR3 is 14 amino acids long. Here the CDR3 DNA reads TGTGCCAGCAGCGGTTGGGACAGTGCCTACGAGCAGTACTTC. Translating gives CASSGWDSAYEQYF.

The rearrangement links TRBV15 to TRBJ2-2, with D unclear. Looked up from germline, CDR1 is LNHNV and CDR2 is YYDKDF (reference sequence). V was cut by 4 bases and J by 7 bases, with 13 bases left in between. This CDR3 is 14 amino acids long. CDR3 sequence (DNA): TGTGCCACCAGCATCGACGGTTGGGTCGGGGAGCTGTTTTTT. Its translation: CATSIDGWVGELFF.

This chain uses TRBV4-3 with TRBJ2-5, with D unresolved. The DNA end is a closer match to TRBJ2-1, so the J assignment may be wrong. The CDR3 contains 14 residues. CDR1 is LGHNA, CDR2 YSLEER, per germline. In DNA, the CDR3 is TGCGCCAGCAGCCAAGAACTGAGGTGGGAAGAGCAGTTCTTC. Protein: CASSQELRWEEQFF.

This clonotype was counted ten times or more. The chain uses TRBV25-1 and TRBJ2-1; 7 bases are shared with TRBD2. The CDR3 is 14 amino acids. Germline CDR1 MGHDK, CDR2 SYGVNS. Losses at the gene ends were 2 bases for V and 4 bases for J; bases not matched to a gene: 2. CDR3 bases: TGTGCCAGCAGTGAAGGCGGGAGTTACAATGAGCAGTTCTTC. Encoded protein: CASSEGGSYNEQFF.

This clonotype was observed a single time. The J gene is TRBJ1-5, the V gene TRBV7-2, with D perhaps TRBD1 (5 bases). CDR3 length equals 13 residues. Germline CDR1 SGHTA, CDR2 FQGNSA. Trimming took 5 bases from V and 11 from J, leaving 16 bases between them. CDR3 sequence (DNA): TGTGCCAGCAGCCTGGGGCAGAATAGCGCCCAGCATTTT. Translating gives CASSLGQNSAQHF.

This clonotype showed up just a few times. The rearrangement uses TRBV29-1 and TRBJ2-1; 8 bases are shared with TRBD1. CDR1 and CDR2 (germline): SQVTM, ANQGSEA. V trimming: 3 bases; J trimming: 1 base; junction bases outside the gene matches: 2. The CDR3 has 14 residues. CDR3 in DNA: TGCAGCGTTGATCACAGGGGGTCCTACAATGAGCAGTTCTTC. It yields the protein CSVDHRGSYNEQFF.

This rearrangement joins TRBV7-9 to TRBJ2-7, with TRBD2 matching over 7 bases. V was clipped by 5 bases and J by 5 bases; unmatched bases: 15. Germline assignment: CDR1 SEHNR and CDR2 FQNEAQ (reference sequence). The CDR3 sequence is 16 residues long. This chain's CDR3 is CASSQPNRGGSHEQYF. The CDR3 DNA reads TGTGCCAGCAGCCAACCCAATCGGGGCGGGAGTCACGAGCAGTACTTC.